This T cell receptor beta chain was sequenced in a study of blood T cell repertoires in COVID-19. CDR3 size: 17 residues. Trimming pared 4 bases from V and 1 base from J, leaving 17 bases between. Germline V lookup: CDR1 ENHRY, CDR2 SYGVKD. Profiled with immunoSEQ multiplex PCR; TCRdb holds only in-frame clones, not every one. This table holds 150,000 to 200,000 clones, roughly 79% found once. This receptor was obtained from a human donor with acute or convalescent COVID-19. The donor label of this sample is uncertain. The sequenced sample was peripheral blood. V and J are TRBV10-3 and TRBJ2-1; no clear D. The CDR3 bases are TGTGCCATCAGTGCGTCGTCTGCCGCGTCATCCTACAATGAGCAGTTCTTC. It is translated as CAISASSAASSYNEQFF.